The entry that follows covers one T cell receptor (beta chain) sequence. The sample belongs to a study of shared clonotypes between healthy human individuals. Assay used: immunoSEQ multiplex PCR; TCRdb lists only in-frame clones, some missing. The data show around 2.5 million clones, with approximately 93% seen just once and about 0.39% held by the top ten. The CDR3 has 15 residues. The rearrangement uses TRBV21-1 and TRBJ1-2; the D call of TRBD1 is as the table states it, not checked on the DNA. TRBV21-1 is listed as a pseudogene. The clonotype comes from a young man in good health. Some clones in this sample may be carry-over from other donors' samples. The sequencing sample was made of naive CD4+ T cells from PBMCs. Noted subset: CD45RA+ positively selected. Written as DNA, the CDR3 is TGTGCCAGCAGCATGTTGGGGCCTAGGAACTATGGCTACACCTTC. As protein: CASSMLGPRNYGYTF.